A selection of T cell receptor beta chains follows, all from one sample in a study of T cell responses to AZD1222 COVID-19 vaccine. Data came from immunoSEQ multiplex PCR; TCRdb stores just in-frame clones and leaves some out. The repertoire holds around 140,000 clones, with roughly 93% as singletons. The specimen was peripheral blood, collected after recovery from COVID-19. All receptors derive from an adult who had recovered from COVID-19. The CDR3 runs from the conserved cysteine through the conserved F or W. Each record gives: clone size, J gene, D gene, V gene, CDR3 protein, CDR3 DNA. A D gene is named only where the DNA matches it firmly. Clone size is shown for a subset of rows, as once, few, many or a class of expanded clone.

>.|TRBJ2-5|TRBD1|TRBV6-4
CASCGRGPPQETQYF
TGTGCCAGCTGCGGCAGGGGGCCCCCTCAAGAGACCCAGTACTTC
>.|TRBJ2-1|.|TRBV12-3/TRBV12-4
CASSTYYNEQFF
TGTGCCAGCAGTACATACTACAATGAGCAGTTCTTC
>.|TRBJ2-3|.|TRBV28
CASSLGGLGTDTQYF
TGTGCCAGCAGTTTAGGGGGGCTGGGCACAGATACGCAGTATTTT
>.|TRBJ2-2|TRBD1|TRBV28
CASSPDRVGTGELFF
TGTGCCAGCAGCCCGGACAGGGTGGGCACCGGGGAGCTGTTTTTT
>.|TRBJ1-5|.|TRBV4-1
CASSQDPGGNQPQHF
TGCGCCAGCAGCCAAGATCCGGGCGGCAATCAGCCCCAGCATTTT
>.|TRBJ1-3|.|TRBV28
CASSSSGRRSGNTIYF
TGTGCCAGCAGTAGCTCCGGACGGCGCTCTGGAAACACCATATATTTT
>.|TRBJ2-2|.|TRBV23-1
CASSQSGADTGELFF
TGCGCCAGCAGTCAATCGGGAGCGGACACCGGGGAGCTGTTTTTT
>.|TRBJ2-5|TRBD2|TRBV15
CATSRDGAGVRETQYF
TGTGCCACCAGCAGAGATGGGGCGGGAGTAAGAGAGACCCAGTACTTC
>few|TRBJ2-2|TRBD1|TRBV7-7
CASRRTGDAGELFF
TGTGCTAGCAGGAGGACAGGGGACGCCGGGGAGCTGTTTTTT
>.|TRBJ2-1|TRBD1|TRBV5-1
CASSLGQGGDEQFF
TGCGCCAGCAGCCTCGGACAGGGGGGAGATGAGCAGTTCTTC
>.|TRBJ1-5|TRBD1|TRBV28
CASSAGQGAGQPQHF
TGTGCCAGCAGTGCGGGACAGGGGGCAGGGCAGCCCCAGCATTTT
>.|TRBJ2-1|.|TRBV7-8
CASSLNAGRYYNEQFF
TGTGCCAGCAGCTTAAACGCGGGTAGGTACTACAATGAGCAGTTCTTC
>.|TRBJ2-2|TRBD1|TRBV6-1
CASSAERTGGNDNTGELFF
TGTGCCAGCAGTGCCGAACGGACAGGGGGCAATGACAACACCGGGGAGCTGTTTTTT
>.|TRBJ2-7|.|TRBV9
CASSVGVSYEQYF
TGTGCCAGCAGCGTGGGGGTATCCTACGAGCAGTACTTC
>.|TRBJ2-7|TRBD2|TRBV27
CASSTLRSGRGPNEQYF
TGTGCCAGCAGTACCCTAAGAAGCGGGAGAGGTCCTAACGAGCAGTACTTC
>.|TRBJ1-2|.|TRBV3-1/TRBV3-2
CASSLRDRNYGYTF
TGTGCCAGCAGCCTTCGGGACCGAAACTATGGCTACACCTTC
>.|TRBJ2-3|.|TRBV5-1
CASSLAGPSTDTQYF
TGCGCCAGCAGCTTGGCCGGCCCTAGCACAGATACGCAGTATTTT
>.|TRBJ1-4|.|TRBV6-7
CASSYRERGEKLFF
TGTGCCAGCAGTTACAGGGAGCGGGGTGAAAAACTGTTTTTT
>.|TRBJ1-2|.|TRBV11-2
CASTLQDRTNYGYTF
TGTGCCAGCACCCTGCAGGACAGAACTAACTATGGCTACACCTTC
>.|TRBJ2-7|.|TRBV5-3
CARSFVGGGRKEQYF
TGTGCCAGAAGCTTCGTGGGAGGAGGGAGGAAGGAGCAGTACTTC
>.|TRBJ2-3|.|TRBV4-1
CASSPPPVTDTQYF
TGCGCCAGCAGCCCCCCCCCGGTAACAGATACGCAGTATTTT
>.|TRBJ1-6|.|TRBV29-1
CSVRDLGDSPLHF
TGCAGCGTTAGGGACCTTGGAGATTCACCCCTCCACTTT
>.|TRBJ2-7|.|TRBV5-5
CASSLEGGRYYEQYF
TGTGCCAGCAGCTTGGAGGGGGGGCGGTACTACGAGCAGTACTTC
>.|TRBJ1-1|TRBD1|TRBV3-1/TRBV3-2
CASSQGPGTGASNTEAFF
TGTGCCAGCAGCCAAGGTCCGGGGACAGGGGCTTCGAACACTGAAGCTTTCTTT
>.|TRBJ2-7|.|TRBV28
CASSPGAETPYEQYF
TGTGCCAGCAGCCCCGGGGCCGAAACCCCCTACGAGCAGTACTTC
>once|TRBJ1-1|.|TRBV5-1
CASSLMSNTEAFF
TGCGCCAGCAGCTTGATGAGTAACACTGAAGCTTTCTTT
>.|TRBJ1-1|.|TRBV15
CATSSPGRLPEAFF
TGTGCCACCAGCAGCCCAGGGAGGTTACCTGAAGCTTTCTTT
>once|TRBJ2-3|.|TRBV5-4
CASSSTTGPSDTQYF
TGTGCCAGCAGCTCCACGACAGGTCCCTCAGATACGCAGTATTTT
>.|TRBJ2-2|.|TRBV30
CAWDLTGNTGELFF
TGTGCCTGGGACCTGACGGGGAACACCGGGGAGCTGTTTTTT
>.|TRBJ2-5|TRBD2|TRBV11-2
CASSPSGSRETQYF
TGTGCCAGCAGCCCTAGCGGGAGTAGGGAGACCCAGTACTTC
>.|TRBJ1-2|.|TRBV6-5
CASSTTGARYGYTF
TGTGCCAGCAGTACCACCGGGGCGCGCTATGGCTACACCTTC
>.|TRBJ2-7|.|TRBV6-5
CASSYRQPSISYEQYF
TGTGCCAGCAGTTACAGGCAGCCTTCGATCTCCTACGAGCAGTACTTC
>.|TRBJ1-1|.|TRBV6-5
CASSPGTSRTEAFF
TGTGCCAGCAGCCCCGGGACGAGTAGGACTGAAGCTTTCTTT
>.|TRBJ2-7|TRBD2|TRBV4-1
CASSQDPAGGPDEQYF
TGCGCCAGCAGCCAAGATCCCGCGGGAGGGCCGGACGAGCAGTACTTC
>once|TRBJ1-2|.|TRBV28
CASRPDGGAYGYTF
TGTGCCAGCAGGCCCGACGGGGGCGCTTATGGCTACACCTTC
>.|TRBJ2-3|TRBD2|TRBV19
CASNKGLADYTDTQYF
TGTGCCAGTAATAAGGGACTAGCAGACTACACAGATACGCAGTATTTT
>once|TRBJ2-7|TRBD1|TRBV6-1
CASSEMRGRGRMEYEQYF
TGTGCCAGCAGTGAAATGCGGGGCAGGGGGCGAATGGAGTACGAGCAGTACTTC
>.|TRBJ1-1|TRBD1|TRBV2
CASRGQGSATEAFF
TGTGCCAGCAGAGGACAGGGCTCCGCCACTGAAGCTTTCTTT
>.|TRBJ1-2|.|TRBV28
CASSLWAEVNYGYTF
TGTGCCAGCAGTTTATGGGCAGAAGTTAACTATGGCTACACCTTC
>.|TRBJ2-5|.|TRBV9
CASSAGESGETQYF
TGTGCCAGCAGCGCGGGGGAGAGTGGAGAGACCCAGTACTTC
>.|TRBJ2-2|TRBD1|TRBV5-1
CASSLGQGSGNTGELFF
TGCGCCAGCAGCTTGGGACAGGGGTCCGGTAACACCGGGGAGCTGTTTTTT
>.|TRBJ2-7|TRBD1|TRBV9
CASSATGSSYEQYF
TGTGCCAGCAGCGCGACAGGGAGCTCCTACGAGCAGTACTTC
>.|TRBJ1-1|.|TRBV7-3
CASRRQENTEAFF
TGTGCCAGCAGGAGACAGGAGAACACTGAAGCTTTCTTT
>.|TRBJ2-5|TRBD1|TRBV28
CASSPPGQQETQYF
TGTGCCAGCAGTCCTCCGGGACAGCAAGAGACCCAGTACTTC
>.|TRBJ1-3|.|TRBV21-1
CASSKGGARSPGNTIYF
TGTGCCAGCAGCAAAGGAGGGGCGCGATCGCCCGGAAACACCATATATTTT
>.|TRBJ2-3|.|TRBV5-5
CASSLERSTDTQYF
TGTGCCAGCAGCTTGGAACGGAGCACAGATACGCAGTATTTT
>once|TRBJ2-7|TRBD2|TRBV27
CATGTSGPYEQYF
TGTGCCACCGGGACTAGCGGACCCTACGAGCAGTACTTC
>.|TRBJ1-4|.|TRBV18
CASSPNRVNEKLFF
TGTGCCAGCTCACCAAACAGAGTTAATGAAAAACTGTTTTTT
>.|TRBJ2-6|TRBD1|TRBV28
CASSSGGTGANVLTF
TGTGCCAGCAGTTCAGGGGGCACAGGGGCCAACGTCCTGACTTTC
>.|TRBJ2-1|TRBD1|TRBV28
CASSSGQLNEQFF
TGTGCCAGCAGTTCGGGACAGCTTAATGAGCAGTTCTTC
>.|TRBJ1-4|.|TRBV2
CASSGAGAEVNEKLFF
TGTGCCAGCAGTGGGGCTGGGGCAGAGGTTAATGAAAAACTGTTTTTT
>once|TRBJ2-6|TRBD1|TRBV28
CASSLGGQGIFSGANVLTF
TGTGCCAGCAGTTTAGGGGGACAGGGCATCTTCTCTGGGGCCAACGTCCTGACTTTC
>.|TRBJ2-3|TRBD2|TRBV20-1
CSASKRDSTDTQYF
TGCAGTGCTAGTAAGCGGGATTCGACAGATACGCAGTATTTT
>.|TRBJ2-7|TRBD1|TRBV6-1
CASSERTGLPSEQYF
TGTGCCAGCAGTGAGAGGACAGGCCTACCCAGCGAGCAGTACTTC
>.|TRBJ1-4|.|TRBV18
CASSPLIQATNEKLFF
TGTGCCAGCTCACCCCTAATACAGGCAACTAATGAAAAACTGTTTTTT